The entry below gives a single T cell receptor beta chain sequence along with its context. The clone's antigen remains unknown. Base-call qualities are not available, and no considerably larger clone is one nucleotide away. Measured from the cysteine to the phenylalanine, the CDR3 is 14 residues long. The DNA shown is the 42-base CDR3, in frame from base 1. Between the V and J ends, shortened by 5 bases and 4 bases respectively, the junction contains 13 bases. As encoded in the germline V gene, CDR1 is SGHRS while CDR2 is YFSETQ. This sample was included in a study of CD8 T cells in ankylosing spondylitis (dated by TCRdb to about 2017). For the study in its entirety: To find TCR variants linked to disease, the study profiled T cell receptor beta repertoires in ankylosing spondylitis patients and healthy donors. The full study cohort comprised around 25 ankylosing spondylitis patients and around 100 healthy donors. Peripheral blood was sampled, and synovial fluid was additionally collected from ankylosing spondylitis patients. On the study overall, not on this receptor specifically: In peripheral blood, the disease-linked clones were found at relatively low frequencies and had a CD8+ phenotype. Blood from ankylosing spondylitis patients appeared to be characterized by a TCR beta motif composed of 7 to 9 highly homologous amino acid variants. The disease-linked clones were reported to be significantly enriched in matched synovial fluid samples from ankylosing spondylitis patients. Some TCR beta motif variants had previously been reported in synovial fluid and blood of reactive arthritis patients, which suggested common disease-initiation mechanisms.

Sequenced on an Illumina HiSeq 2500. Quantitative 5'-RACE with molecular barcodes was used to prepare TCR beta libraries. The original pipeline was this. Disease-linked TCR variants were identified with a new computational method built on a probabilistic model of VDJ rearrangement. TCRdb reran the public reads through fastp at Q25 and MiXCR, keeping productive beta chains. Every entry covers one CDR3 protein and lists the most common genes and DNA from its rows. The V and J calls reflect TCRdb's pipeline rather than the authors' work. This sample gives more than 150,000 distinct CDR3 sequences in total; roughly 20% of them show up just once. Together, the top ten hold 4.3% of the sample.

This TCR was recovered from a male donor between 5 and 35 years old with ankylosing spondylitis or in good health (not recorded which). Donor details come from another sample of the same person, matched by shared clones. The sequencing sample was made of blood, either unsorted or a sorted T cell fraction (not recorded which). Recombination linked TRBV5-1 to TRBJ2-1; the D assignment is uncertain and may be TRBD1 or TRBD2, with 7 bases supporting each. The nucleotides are TGCGCCAGCAGGGGGGGGACAGATTACAATGAGCAGTTCTTC. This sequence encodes CASRGGTDYNEQFF. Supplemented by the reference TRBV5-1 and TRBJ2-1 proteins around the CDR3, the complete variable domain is KAGVTQTPRYLIKTRGQQVTLSCSPISGHRSVSWYQQTPGQGLQFLFEYFSETQRNKGNFPGRFSGRQFSNSRSEMNVSTLELGDSALYLCASRGGTDYNEQFFGPGTRLTVL.